One sample yielded the 3 T cell receptor beta chains listed below, sequenced in a study of OX40 agonist ivuxolimab in advanced cancers. Profiled with immunoSEQ multiplex PCR; TCRdb holds only in-frame clones, not every one. The sample shows about 72,000 clones, almost 90% of them seen only once. The material sequenced was CD4+ or CD8+ T cells sorted from blood, taken in a trial of the OX40 agonist ivuxolimab. The receptors derive from an adult with an advanced solid tumor such as melanoma, head and neck, liver or kidney cancer.

V is TRBV12-5 and J is TRBJ2-7; perhaps D is TRBD1 or TRBD2 (6 bases each). V was pared by 0 bases and J by 12 bases, with 12 bases between. This CDR3 spans 12 amino acids. The germline CDR1 and CDR2 sequences are LGHNT and FRNRAP. The CDR3 loop is CASGLVKGDLYF. CDR3 coding DNA: TGTGCTAGTGGTTTGGTAAAGGGGGACTTGTACTTC.

This rearrangement joins TRBV7-2 to TRBJ2-1, with D tentatively TRBD1 or TRBD2 (5 bases each). V lost 1 base, J lost 4 bases, and 11 bases lay in between. Germline V gene lookup returns CDR1 SGHTA and CDR2 FQGNSA. This CDR3 region has 15 residues. For the CDR3, the DNA is TGTGCCAGCAGCTTAGATCTGGGGGAATACAATGAGCAGTTCTTC. Translated, it gives CASSLDLGEYNEQFF.

This rearrangement joins TRBV9 to TRBJ1-3; D gene uncertain. The CDR3 spans 16 residues. V was pared by 0 bases and J by 0 bases, with 10 bases between. The germline CDR1 and CDR2 sequences are SGDLS and YYNGEE. The CDR3 protein is CASSVDSPPSGNTIYF. CDR3 DNA sequence: TGTGCCAGCAGCGTAGATAGTCCTCCCTCTGGAAACACCATATATTTT.